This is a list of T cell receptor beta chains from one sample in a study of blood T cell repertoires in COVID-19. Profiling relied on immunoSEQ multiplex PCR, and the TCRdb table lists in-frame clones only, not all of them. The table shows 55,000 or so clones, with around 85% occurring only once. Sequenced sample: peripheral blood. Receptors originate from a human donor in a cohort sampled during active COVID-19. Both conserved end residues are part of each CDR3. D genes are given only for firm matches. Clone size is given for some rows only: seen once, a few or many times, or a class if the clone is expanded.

TGTGCCAGCAGCCGCCGGGCGGGAGAAACCCACGAGCAGTACTTC,CASSRRAGETHEQYF,TRBD2,TRBV7-2,TRBJ2-7,NA
TGTGCCAGCAGCTTGGCGGGAGGCGAGCAGTACTTC,CASSLAGGEQYF,TRBD2,TRBV5-5,TRBJ2-7,NA
TGTGCCAGCAGCCGAATAGCGGGACTCCTCTACGAGCAGTACTTC,CASSRIAGLLYEQYF,TRBD2,TRBV14,TRBJ2-7,few
TGCGCCAGCAGCCAAGACCCCCAGATGCCGAACACTGAAGCTTTCTTT,CASSQDPQMPNTEAFF,NA,TRBV4-3,TRBJ1-1,NA
TGTGCCAGCTCATCCCGACAGGGAACCACCGGGGAGCTGTTTTTT,CASSSRQGTTGELFF,TRBD1,TRBV18,TRBJ2-2,NA
TGTGCCACCAGTGACCTGGGACAGAACACAGATACGCAGTATTTT,CATSDLGQNTDTQYF,TRBD1,TRBV24-1,TRBJ2-3,NA
TGCGCCAGCAGCGAGGGGAACGGGGGGACCTACGAGCAGTACTTC,CASSEGNGGTYEQYF,TRBD2,TRBV4-1,TRBJ2-7,NA
TGTGCCAGCAGCCTCGTCCCGGGACAGAATTCACCCCTCCACTTT,CASSLVPGQNSPLHF,TRBD1,TRBV7-2,TRBJ1-6,once
TGTGCCAGCAGTTCCTCAGGGGGCGATCAGCCCCAGCATTTT,CASSSSGGDQPQHF,TRBD1,TRBV6-5,TRBJ1-5,few
TGCAGTGCTAGTCAGGGGGCCCAGGGAAAACTGTTTTTT,CSASQGAQGKLFF,TRBD1,TRBV20-1,TRBJ1-4,once
TGTGCCAGCAGCGTACTAGCGGGTCCGACCGGGGAGCTGTTTTTT,CASSVLAGPTGELFF,TRBD2,TRBV11-2,TRBJ2-2,NA
TGTGCCACCAGCAGGGATCAAAAGCGTCCAACAGATACGCAGTATTTT,CATSRDQKRPTDTQYF,NA,TRBV15,TRBJ2-3,once
TGTGCCAGCAGCGGGACTAGCGGGAGTTACGAGCAGTACTTC,CASSGTSGSYEQYF,TRBD2,TRBV9,TRBJ2-7,NA
TGTGCCAGTAGTGACGGGAGGAGCAACGAGCAGTACTTC,CASSDGRSNEQYF,TRBD2,TRBV19,TRBJ2-7,NA
TGCGCCAGCAGCCAAGACAGGGGGCCGGTCGAGACCCAGTACTTC,CASSQDRGPVETQYF,TRBD1,TRBV4-1,TRBJ2-5,once
TGTGCCAGCAGCCCCACCGCAGGGAGGCCCTACAATGAGCAGTTCTTC,CASSPTAGRPYNEQFF,NA,TRBV7-3,TRBJ2-1,few
TGTGCCAGCAGGGTTAGCGGGAGTTCATTCTACAATGAGCAGTTCTTC,CASRVSGSSFYNEQFF,TRBD2,TRBV7-8,TRBJ2-1,NA
TGCGCCAGCAGTAACCTAGCGGGAGGCGGCACAGATACGCAGTATTTT,CASSNLAGGGTDTQYF,TRBD2,TRBV10-2,TRBJ2-3,NA
TGCGCCAGCAGCCAACAGCCAGGGGGATCGTACACTGAAGCTTTCTTT,CASSQQPGGSYTEAFF,TRBD1,TRBV4-3,TRBJ1-1,NA
TGTGCCAGCAGTCGTCCGGGAGGGCTGGGGAATGAGCAGTTCTTC,CASSRPGGLGNEQFF,TRBD2,TRBV27,TRBJ2-1,NA
TGTGCCAGCAGCTCCCCGACTAGCGGGAGGTTGTACGAGCAGTACTTC,CASSSPTSGRLYEQYF,TRBD2,TRBV7-2,TRBJ2-7,once
TGCGCCAGCAGTTCCACCGGGACAGGGGAAGAGACCCAGTACTTC,CASSSTGTGEETQYF,TRBD1,TRBV5-1,TRBJ2-5,NA
TGTGCCAGCAGCTTACCGGGACTAGCGATGAGGTACACCGGGGAGCTGTTTTTT,CASSLPGLAMRYTGELFF,TRBD2,TRBV7-9,TRBJ2-2,NA
TGTGCCACCAGCAGAGATCAGGGGATCATCCATCGGCAGTTCTTC,CATSRDQGIIHRQFF,NA,TRBV15,TRBJ2-1,NA
TGTGCCATCAGTGAGGGGACTAGCGTTCGCACAGATACGCAGTATTTT,CAISEGTSVRTDTQYF,TRBD2,TRBV10-3,TRBJ2-3,NA
TGTGCCAGCAGCTTGTTATTCAGGGTTGGTCAGCCCCAGCATTTT,CASSLLFRVGQPQHF,NA,TRBV5-5,TRBJ1-5,NA
TGTGCCAGTGAACAGGGGAGCGGCTACACCTTC,CASEQGSGYTF,TRBD1,TRBV28,TRBJ1-2,few
TGTGCCAGCAGCATAGCCGGGACTAGCGCCTCCGAGCAGTACTTC,CASSIAGTSASEQYF,TRBD2,TRBV4-2,TRBJ2-7,once
TGTGCCAGCAGCTCCCCCCAGAAGTTAGGGGCGGAGACCCAGTACTTC,CASSSPQKLGAETQYF,NA,TRBV7-9,TRBJ2-5,NA
TGTGCCAGCAGCCCGTTTGGGCAGCGGGAGGGTTCCTACGAGCAGTACTTC,CASSPFGQREGSYEQYF,TRBD2,TRBV7-2,TRBJ2-7,NA
TGTGCCAGCAGACCCTATCCCCTAGCGGGAGGCGACGGGGAGCTGTTTTTT,CASRPYPLAGGDGELFF,TRBD2,TRBV27,TRBJ2-2,NA
TGTGCCACCAGCCGGGGGACTAATGAAAAACTGTTTTTT,CATSRGTNEKLFF,NA,TRBV15,TRBJ1-4,NA
TGTGCCAGCAGCCAAGATTACGGGGGACTAAATACCTACGAGCAGTACTTC,CASSQDYGGLNTYEQYF,TRBD2,TRBV3-1/TRBV3-2,TRBJ2-7,NA
TGTGCCAGCAGCCTCGGACAGGGGTGGACCCAGTACTTC,CASSLGQGWTQYF,TRBD1,TRBV5-6,TRBJ2-5,NA
TGTGCCAGCAGCCCAACTGGGAGCTCCTACAATGAGCAGTTCTTC,CASSPTGSSYNEQFF,NA,TRBV5-6,TRBJ2-1,NA
TGTGCCAGCAGCTTAGATGCGGGAGGGCCGAGGAATGAGCAGTTCTTC,CASSLDAGGPRNEQFF,TRBD2,TRBV11-3,TRBJ2-1,once
TGTGCCAGCAGCCAGACTAGCGGGGCCAGCTCCTACAATGAGCAGTTCTTC,CASSQTSGASSYNEQFF,TRBD2,TRBV11-3,TRBJ2-1,NA
TGTGCCAGCAGTTTACGCGGGGCCGGGACCGGGGAGCTGTTTTTT,CASSLRGAGTGELFF,NA,TRBV27,TRBJ2-2,few
TGTGCCAGCACCCGAAGGACAGGGAAAGAGACCCAGTACTTC,CASTRRTGKETQYF,TRBD1,TRBV28,TRBJ2-5,NA
TGTGCCAGCAGCTTCCCCCTTGACAGGGGGCACTATGGCTACACCTTC,CASSFPLDRGHYGYTF,TRBD1,TRBV7-9,TRBJ1-2,NA
TGCGCCAGCAGTGAGTCGTCTGGCGGAAATCAGCCCCAGCATTTT,CASSESSGGNQPQHF,NA,TRBV10-1,TRBJ1-5,few
TGTGCCAGCAGTTCCCACTGGACTAGCGGGAGCTACGAGCAGTACTTC,CASSSHWTSGSYEQYF,TRBD2,TRBV6-5,TRBJ2-7,NA
TGTGCCAGCAGCCCATGGGGGATCCGGGACAGAGCCTATGGCTACACCTTC,CASSPWGIRDRAYGYTF,TRBD1,TRBV7-9,TRBJ1-2,NA
TGTGCCAGCGAGTGGAAGCGGAGCAACAATGAGCAGTTCTTC,CASEWKRSNNEQFF,NA,TRBV27,TRBJ2-1,once
TGTGCCAGCAGCCCGGGAGGCCGGGACTACGAGCAGTACTTC,CASSPGGRDYEQYF,TRBD2,TRBV5-6,TRBJ2-7,NA
TGTGCCAGCAGCCGAGGGGTCGGACAGGGTTCCTCCTACGAGCAGTACTTC,CASSRGVGQGSSYEQYF,TRBD1,TRBV7-8,TRBJ2-7,NA
TGTGCCAGCTCACCAGTCGGGGGAGACACCGGGGAGCTGTTTTTT,CASSPVGGDTGELFF,NA,TRBV18,TRBJ2-2,NA
TGTGCCAGCAGTTTATCCGGCGGTCAAGAGACCCAGTACTTC,CASSLSGGQETQYF,NA,TRBV28,TRBJ2-5,NA
TGTGCCAGCAGCTTAGGGTCGGGGAGGCGAAGCAATCAGCCCCAGCATTTT,CASSLGSGRRSNQPQHF,NA,TRBV7-2,TRBJ1-5,NA
TGTGCCGCGGGCAGGTCCGGTTTAGAGACCCAGTACTTC,CAAGRSGLETQYF,NA,TRBV7-9,TRBJ2-5,NA
TGTGCCAGCAGTTTATCGGCAGGGGGCATGGGCCAAGAGACCCAGTACTTC,CASSLSAGGMGQETQYF,TRBD1,TRBV28,TRBJ2-5,NA
TGCGCATACAAAGGATCTTCTAGCTCCTACAATGAGCAGTTCTTC,CAYKGSSSSYNEQFF,NA,TRBV10-2,TRBJ2-1,NA
TGTGCCAGCAGGGGACAGGGAGGAAAAGAGACCCAGTACTTC,CASRGQGGKETQYF,TRBD1,TRBV6-5,TRBJ2-5,NA
TGTGCCAGCAGTCCCACCGTCAAGCGGGGGACTTACTACGAGCAGTACTTC,CASSPTVKRGTYYEQYF,TRBD2,TRBV28,TRBJ2-7,NA
TGTGCCAGCAGCTTCCTGACAGGGTTTGGAAACACCATATATTTT,CASSFLTGFGNTIYF,TRBD1,TRBV7-2,TRBJ1-3,NA
TGTGCCAGCAGTTCACTAGCGGGTGGCACAGATACGCAGTATTTT,CASSSLAGGTDTQYF,TRBD2,TRBV27,TRBJ2-3,few
TGTGCCAGCAGTTACAGGGAGTACGAGCAGTACTTC,CASSYREYEQYF,NA,TRBV6-2/TRBV6-3,TRBJ2-7,NA
TGTGCCAGCAGTCGGGGGAGCTATGGCTACACCTTC,CASSRGSYGYTF,NA,TRBV28,TRBJ1-2,NA
TGTGCCAGCAGTTACTCTCAGGGGAATATCCATGGCTACACCTTC,CASSYSQGNIHGYTF,NA,TRBV6-2/TRBV6-3,TRBJ1-2,NA
TGTGCCAGCAGCCCCGGGGGAACCTACAATGAGCAGTTCTTC,CASSPGGTYNEQFF,NA,TRBV11-1,TRBJ2-1,NA